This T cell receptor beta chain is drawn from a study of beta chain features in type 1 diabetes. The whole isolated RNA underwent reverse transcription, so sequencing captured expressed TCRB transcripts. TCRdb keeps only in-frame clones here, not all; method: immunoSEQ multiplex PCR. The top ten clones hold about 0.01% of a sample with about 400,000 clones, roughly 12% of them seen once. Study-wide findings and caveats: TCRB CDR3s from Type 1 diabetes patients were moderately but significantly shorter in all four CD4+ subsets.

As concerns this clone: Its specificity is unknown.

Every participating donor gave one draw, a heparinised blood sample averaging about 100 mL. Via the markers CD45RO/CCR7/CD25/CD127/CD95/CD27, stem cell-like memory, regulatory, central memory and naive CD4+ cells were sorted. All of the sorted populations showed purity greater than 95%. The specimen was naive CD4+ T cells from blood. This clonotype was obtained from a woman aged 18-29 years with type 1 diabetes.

The CDR3 protein is CASSVESGEKLFF. The DNA of the CDR3 is TGTGCCAGCAGCGTAGAAAGCGGTGAAAAACTGTTTTTT. This chain joins TRBV9 and TRBJ1-4; D uncertain. The CDR3 totals 13 residues. The V gene's germline CDR1 is SGDLS and CDR2 YYNGEE. V was trimmed by 0 bases and J by 7 bases, leaving 7 bases between them.